This T cell receptor beta chain came from a study of naive and memory T cell subsets. Findings and caveats of the study: Possibly reflecting memory cells re-expressing CD45RA, a few larger clonotypes occurred in naive repertoires, especially CD8.

With 8 bases removed from V and 5 bases from J, the gap between germline ends came to 19 bases. Germline loops: CDR1 SQVTM, CDR2 ANQGSEA. This CDR3 is built from 14 residues. Two oligonucleotides, mixed equimolar, formed the beta constant-region primer covering TRBC1 and TRBC2. Four rounds of PCR amplified the ligated cDNA using nested alpha and beta constant-region primers plus SP2. An oligonucleotide with the SP2 primer and a 12-nucleotide UMI was ligated to the cDNA 3' end. TCRdb used MiXCR to reprocess the UMI-ligation and nested PCR reads, holding one entry per CDR3 protein. The sample includes about 90,000 distinct CDR3 sequences, approximately 10% of them seen just once. On this clonotype itself: Antigen specificity is unknown.

The specimen sequenced was naive CD4+ T cells from blood. This TCR was sampled from a human donor in good health. The chain couples TRBV29-1 to TRBJ2-1; unclear D gene. The CDR3 region is CSTLPRLANNEQFF. CDR3 DNA: TGCAGCACGCTGCCACGGCTCGCTAACAATGAGCAGTTCTTC.